One sample yielded the 31 T cell receptor beta chains listed below, sequenced in a study of T cells in women clearing cervical HPV infection. Only in-frame clones appear in the TCRdb table, and some are missing; sequencing was by immunoSEQ multiplex PCR. Found here are 35,000 to 45,000 clones; the top ten clones hold under 6.5%. Sequenced sample: blood buffy coat. The receptors stem from a woman aged 18 to 75 with a cervical HPV16 infection that either progressed to CIN3+ or cleared (not recorded which).

For this clone: The read stops 3 residues short of the end of the CDR3; the missing end is completed from the germline J gene. The chain employs TRBV19 and TRBJ1-1; D gene uncertain. Germline CDR1 is LNHDA and CDR2 is SQIVND (reference sequence). The CDR3 is 12 amino acids. Trimming left V 8 bases short and J 5 bases short, with 12 bases between. CDR3 residues: CASGGRKTEAFF. CDR3 bases read: TGTGCCAGTGGAGGGCGAAAAACTGAA.

Points on this clone: With the read ending 3 residues before the CDR3 end, the germline J gene is used to fill in that end. This chain uses TRBV7-6 with TRBJ1-2; D gene uncertain. The CDR3 has 15 residues. CDR1 is SGHVS and CDR2 is FNYEAQ in the germline V gene. The covered CDR3 bases are TGTGCCAGCAGCTCCCAGTTCGGTGCCACAGATACC. This translates into CASSSQFGATDT. The full CDR3 protein is CASSSQFGATDTYTF.

A word on this clone: Read coverage stops 3 residues before the CDR3 terminus; the germline J gene supplies the remainder. The J gene is TRBJ1-1, the V gene TRBV19; 12 bases agree with TRBD1. The CDR3 has 17 residues. V lost 5 bases, J lost 1 base, and 8 bases stayed unmatched. Germline values: CDR1 LNHDA, CDR2 SQIVND (reference sequence). The CDR3 region is CASSSSGQGARNTEAFF. Partial CDR3 DNA: TGTGCCAGTAGTTCGTCGGGACAGGGGGCGCGGAACACTGAA.

Turning to this clone: From the germline J gene comes the end of the CDR3, since the read stops 3 residues before it. The J gene is TRBJ1-2, the V gene TRBV18; 8 nucleotides align to TRBD1. Per germline, CDR1 KGHSH and CDR2 LQKENI. This CDR3 comprises 20 residues. CDR3 residues: CASSPPIGQGSGLYNSDYTF. The sequenced part of the CDR3 DNA is TGTGCCAGCTCACCACCGATAGGACAGGGTTCAGGCCTCTACAATAGTGAC.

With respect to this clone: The read stops 3 residues short of the end of the CDR3; the missing end is completed from the germline J gene. J is TRBJ2-5 and V is TRBV6-1; TRBD1 aligns across 8 bases. The trim removed 3 bases at V and 4 bases at J, leaving 7 bases unmatched. CDR3 size: 15 residues. Germline CDR1 MNHNS, CDR2 SASEGT. Partial CDR3 DNA: TGTGCCAGCAGTGAGGGGACAGGCGGATTAGAGACC. It yields the protein CASSEGTGGLET. The whole CDR3 reads CASSEGTGGLETQYF.

Of note for this clone: The observed sequence ends 3 residues before the CDR3 terminus, with the missing tail filled in from the germline J gene. This rearrangement joins TRBV7-3 to TRBJ2-2; 7 bases fit TRBD2. From germline, CDR1 is SGHTA and CDR2 FQGTGA. CDR3 length: 16 amino acids. Losses at the gene ends were 5 bases for V and 8 bases for J; bases not matched to a gene: 14. The CDR3 reads CASSARLAPDWGELFF. CDR3 DNA, as far as it was read: TGTGCCAGCAGCGCCAGACTAGCTCCGGACTGGGGGGAG.

To note about this clone: The CDR3 end falls 3 residues outside the read, so it is completed with the germline J gene. The rearrangement links TRBV30 to TRBJ2-3; D might be TRBD1 (6 bases). The germline CDR1 and CDR2 sequences are GTSNPN and SVGIG (reference sequence). The length of the CDR3 is 14 residues. V lost 3 bases, J lost 1 base, and 11 bases lay in between. The covered CDR3 bases are TGTGCCTGGAGCCTGGCAGGGGGCACAGATACG. Translation: CAWSLAGGTDT. The whole CDR3 sequence is CAWSLAGGTDTQYF.

About this clone itself: The read terminates 3 residues ahead of where the CDR3 ends, so the germline J gene completes it. This sequence joins TRBV5-1 and TRBJ2-1; TRBD2 matches 10 bases. J was trimmed by 2 bases and V by 4 bases; bases with no gene match: 3. In germline, CDR1 is SGHRS, CDR2 YFSETQ. This CDR3 has 15 amino acids. CDR3 region: CASSGSGRAYNEQFF. The CDR3 bases that were read are TGCGCCAGCAGCGGCAGCGGGAGGGCCTACAATGAG.

Worth noting for this clone: From the germline J gene comes the end of the CDR3, since the read stops 3 residues before it. J is TRBJ2-5 and V is TRBV20-1; 8 bases are shared with TRBD2. Germline values: CDR1 DFQATT, CDR2 SNEGSKA (reference sequence). This CDR3 comprises 13 residues. V lost 3 bases, J lost 3 bases, and 3 bases stayed unmatched. The sequenced CDR3 bases are TGCAGTGCTAGCGGTAGCGGGAAAGAGACC. Amino acid sequence: CSASGSGKET. The whole CDR3 sequence reads CSASGSGKETQYF.

With respect to this clone: The read terminates 3 residues before the CDR3 end, so the remaining end is supplied by the germline J gene. The genes are TRBV20-1 and TRBJ2-5; 11 bases are shared with TRBD2. The CDR3 is made up of 18 amino acids. The J segment lost 4 bases and the V segment lost 2 bases, leaving 15 bases of the junction unmatched. Looked up from germline, CDR1 is DFQATT and CDR2 is SNEGSKA (reference sequence). The DNA read from the CDR3 is TGCAGTGCTAGACAACCAACGGGTAGCGGGAGGGTTGGAGAGACC. Its protein is CSARQPTGSGRVGET. The whole CDR3 protein is CSARQPTGSGRVGETQYF.

Notes on this clone: The sequenced fragment ends 3 residues before the CDR3 boundary, so the rest is inferred from the germline J gene. The chain combines TRBV2 with TRBJ2-1; TRBD2 is a possible D gene (5 bases). CDR3 length: 15 amino acids. Germline lookup yields CDR1 SNHLY and CDR2 FYNNEI. V was trimmed by 8 bases and J by 4 bases, leaving 18 bases between them. The CDR3 bases that were read are TGTGCCAGCTCTCGTGGGCAGGAGGCTTACAATGAG. The encoded protein is CASSRGQEAYNE. The entire CDR3 is CASSRGQEAYNEQFF.

On this clone: The read terminates 3 residues ahead of where the CDR3 ends, so the germline J gene completes it. The genes are TRBV15 and TRBJ2-1, with 7 positions matching TRBD2. After removal of 4 bases from V and 3 bases from J, the junction contained 6 bases not matched to a gene. Per germline, CDR1 LNHNV and CDR2 YYDKDF (reference sequence). This CDR3 contains 15 residues. The chain's CDR3 is CATSMTAGSYNEQFF. The covered CDR3 bases are TGTGCCACCAGCATGACAGCGGGGAGCTACAATGAG.

On this clone itself: With the read ending 3 residues before the CDR3 end, the germline J gene is used to fill in that end. The rearrangement uses TRBV7-6 and TRBJ2-5, with 8 bases fitting TRBD2. The CDR3 totals 14 residues. Looked up from germline, CDR1 is SGHVS and CDR2 is FNYEAQ. With V trimmed by 5 bases and J by 2 bases, 4 bases remained unmatched. The CDR3 here is CASSRTSSQETQYF. The CDR3 DNA, read in part, is TGTGCCAGCAGCCGGACTAGCAGTCAAGAGACC. The whole variable domain, filled in from reference TRBV7-6 and TRBJ2-5, reads GAGVSQSPRYKVTKRGQDVALRCDPISGHVSLYWYRQALGQGPEFLTYFNYEAQQDKSGLPNDRFSAERPEGSISTLTIQRTEQRDSAMYRCASSRTSSQETQYFGPGTRLLVL.

To note about this clone: The DNA ends 3 residues before the CDR3 does, and the rest of the CDR3 is filled in from the germline J gene. The V call is TRBV2, the J call TRBJ2-3; D unresolved. The germline V gene encodes CDR1 SNHLY and CDR2 FYNNEI. The CDR3 sequence is 13 residues long. CDR3 sequence reads: CASSGARQETQYF. The CDR3 bases that were read are TGTGCCAGCAGTGGGGCTCGACAAGAGACG.

In the case of this clone: The CDR3 end lies 3 residues beyond the end of the read and is filled in from the germline J gene. J is TRBJ2-2 and V is TRBV5-1; tentatively, D is TRBD1 (5 bases). CDR3 size: 14 residues. The germline V gene has CDR1 SGHRS and CDR2 YFSETQ. The part of the CDR3 DNA that was read is TGCGCCAGCAGCTTGCGTCAGGGTAACCCAGCG. Encoded protein: CASSLRQGNPA. The CDR3, in full, reads CASSLRQGNPALFF.

Comment on this clone: The CDR3 end falls 3 residues outside the read, so it is completed with the germline J gene. The chain is built from TRBV2 and TRBJ2-5, with 7 bases fitting TRBD1. V shed 5 bases, J shed 2 bases, and the junction held 5 bases outside the gene matches. Looked up from germline, CDR1 is SNHLY and CDR2 is FYNNEI. This CDR3 comprises 14 residues. The part of the CDR3 DNA that was read is TGTGCCAGCAGTCCGGACAGGACTCAAGAGACC. This encodes CASSPDRTQET. The CDR3 reads in full as CASSPDRTQETQYF.

Details on this clone: The sequence runs out 3 residues before the end of the CDR3; the remainder is reconstructed from the germline J gene. V is TRBV28 and J is TRBJ2-7; TRBD2 agrees at 15 bases. The germline CDR1 and CDR2 sequences are MDHEN and SYDVKM. The CDR3 has 17 amino acids. V gave up 1 base and J gave up 3 bases; unmatched junction bases: 4. The CDR3 here is CASSLLGLAGGHYEQYF. Partial CDR3 DNA: TGTGCCAGCAGTTTATTGGGACTAGCGGGAGGACACTACGAG.

Worth noting for this clone: The read ends 3 residues shy of where the CDR3 ends; the end is completed using the germline J gene. J is TRBJ1-6 and V is TRBV12-3 or TRBV12-4; D is perhaps TRBD1 (5 bases). This CDR3 region has 14 residues. V was cut by 8 bases and J by 4 bases, with 12 bases left in between. The DNA read from the CDR3 is TGTGCCAGCCGAGGTCAGGGATATAATTCACCC. It codes for CASRGQGYNSP. The entire CDR3 protein reads CASRGQGYNSPLHF.

For this clone: The junction departs from germline at one end; a sequencing error may be responsible. The missing CDR3 end, 3 residues past where the read stops, is filled in from the germline J gene. The rearrangement joins TRBV6-1 to TRBJ2-3; maybe TRBD2 (5 bases). From germline, CDR1 is MNHNS and CDR2 SASEGT. The CDR3 consists of 14 residues. The covered CDR3 bases are TGTGCCAGCAGAGAAGGACTGAGCACAGATACG. It is translated as CASREGLSTDT. The whole CDR3 reads CASREGLSTDTQYF.

As to this clone: Sequencing ends 3 residues short of the CDR3 end; the germline J gene provides the rest. The chain carries TRBV23-1 and TRBJ1-2; D may be TRBD1 (5 bases). TRBV23-1 is an ORF, with its function uncertain. This CDR3 comprises 13 residues. This CDR3 reads CASSHKGKYDYTF. The part of the CDR3 DNA that was read is TGCGCCAGCAGTCACAAGGGGAAGTACGAC.

Notes on this clone: The read ends 3 residues before the CDR3 terminus; that terminus is restored from the germline J gene. The gene calls are TRBV7-8 and TRBJ1-1; D ambiguous. CDR3 length equals 15 residues. Between the trimmed V and J ends, which lost 5 bases and 1 base, there was a span of 14 bases. The V gene's germline CDR1 is SGHVS and CDR2 FQNEAQ. CDR3 loop: CASSLELRSNTEAFF. The part of the CDR3 DNA that was read is TGTGCCAGCAGCCTCGAACTGAGATCGAACACTGAA.

For this clone: The CDR3 end lies 3 residues beyond the end of the read and is filled in from the germline J gene. J is TRBJ2-2 and V is TRBV5-5, with 9 positions matching TRBD1. This CDR3 region has 15 residues. Germline V gene data show CDR1 as SGHKS and CDR2 as YYEKEE (reference sequence). CDR3 protein: CASSLIGQGNEKLFF. The DNA read from the CDR3 is TGTGCCAGCAGCTTGATAGGACAGGGGAACGAAAAG.

Regarding this clone: Read coverage stops 3 residues before the CDR3 terminus; the germline J gene supplies the remainder. The J gene is TRBJ1-1, the V gene TRBV18, with no clear D. CDR3 length: 13 residues. In germline, CDR1 is KGHSH, CDR2 LQKENI. The covered CDR3 bases are TGTGCCAGCTCAGACCAGGTCCAAGAGACA. Translated: CASSDQVQET. The complete CDR3 reads CASSDQVQETAFF.

For this clone: Read data end 3 residues before the CDR3 end; the end is taken from the germline J gene. V and J are TRBV4-2 and TRBJ2-1, with 9 bases that match TRBD2. The junction had 8 bases not matched to a gene; V was cut back by 1 base and J by 1 base. Germline V gene data show CDR1 as LGHNA and CDR2 as YNFKEQ. This CDR3 spans 18 amino acids. CDR3 bases read: TGTGCCAGCAGCCAAGTTCCGGCTAGCGGGAAATCCTACAATGAG. Translation gives CASSQVPASGKSYNE. The CDR3 reads in full as CASSQVPASGKSYNEQFF.

As concerns this clone: The CDR3 end lies 3 residues beyond the end of the read and is filled in from the germline J gene. The chain combines TRBV19 with TRBJ2-3, with TRBD2 matching 13 bases. V shed 4 bases and J 4 bases; nucleotides not matched to a gene: 11. The CDR3 has 18 residues. The germline V gene encodes CDR1 LNHDA and CDR2 SQIVND (reference sequence). The CDR3 loop reads CASSKVLGLAGASDTQYF. CDR3 DNA, as far as it was read: TGTGCCAGTAGTAAGGTCCTAGGACTAGCGGGAGCGTCAGATACG.

CDR3 residues: CASSRTGGSNQPQHF. CDR3 bases read: TGTGCCAGCAGTCGGACAGGGGGTAGCAATCAGCCC. V usage is TRBV2 and J usage is TRBJ1-5, with 10 positions matching TRBD1. The read gets to within 3 residues of the CDR3 end, and the germline J gene fills in the rest. This CDR3 has 15 residues. The junction had 1 base not matched to a gene; V was cut back by 5 bases and J by 0 bases. Germline CDR1 reads SNHLY; CDR2 reads FYNNEI.

Points on this clone: From the germline J gene comes the end of the CDR3, since the read stops 3 residues before it. The gene calls are TRBV18 and TRBJ1-4, with 7 bases that match TRBD1. CDR3 size: 16 residues. Germline V lookup: CDR1 KGHSH, CDR2 LQKENI. The J segment lost 0 bases and the V segment lost 6 bases, leaving 7 bases of the junction unmatched. The CDR3 loop is CASSWDSYATNEKLFF. The CDR3 DNA, read in part, is TGTGCCAGCTCCTGGGACAGCTATGCAACTAATGAAAAA. The complete variable domain, with remaining parts taken from reference TRBV18 and TRBJ1-4, reads NAGVMQNPRHLVRRRGQEARLRCSPMKGHSHVYWYRQLPEEGLKFMVYLQKENIIDESGMPKERFSAEFPKEGPSILRIQQVVRGDSAAYFCASSWDSYATNEKLFFGSGTQLSVL.

About this clone: The read falls 3 residues short of the CDR3 end, and the missing part is taken from the germline J gene. The V gene is TRBV19, the J gene TRBJ1-2; no clear D gene. Germline V gene data show CDR1 as LNHDA and CDR2 as SQIVND (reference sequence). CDR3 length: 15 residues. CDR3: CASSGGSGSRNDYTF. CDR3 bases read: TGTGCCAGTAGTGGTGGTAGCGGGAGTCGCAATGAC. The full variable domain, rest sourced from reference TRBV19 and TRBJ1-2, is DGGITQSPKYLFRKEGQNVTLSCEQNLNHDAMYWYRQDPGQGLRLIYYSQIVNDFQKGDIAEGYSVSREKKESFPLTVTSAQKNPTAFYLCASSGGSGSRNDYTFGSGTRLTVV.

With regard to this clone: The sequenced fragment ends 3 residues before the CDR3 boundary, so the rest is inferred from the germline J gene. The chain recombines TRBV7-9 with TRBJ1-1, with a weak D call TRBD1 (6 bases). Germline CDR1 reads SEHNR; CDR2 reads FQNEAQ (reference sequence). The CDR3 spans 14 residues. The CDR3 bases that were read are TGTGCCAGCAGCTTTCTCGAAAAGGGGGAGACA. Its translation is CASSFLEKGET. The entire CDR3 is CASSFLEKGETAFF.

Concerning this clone: The read stops 3 residues short of the end of the CDR3; the missing end is completed from the germline J gene. The chain links TRBV30 to TRBJ1-2; possibly TRBD1 for D (5 bases). Germline V lookup: CDR1 GTSNPN, CDR2 SVGIG (reference sequence). This CDR3 has 13 residues. V lost 3 bases, J lost 3 bases, and 11 bases lay in between. The CDR3 sequence: CAWRAGIDYGYTF. CDR3 DNA (partial): TGTGCCTGGAGAGCAGGGATCGACTATGGC.

As regards this clone: Sequencing ends 3 residues short of the CDR3 end; the germline J gene provides the rest. V gene TRBV5-1 combines with J gene TRBJ2-7; TRBD2 matches 12 bases. The CDR3 totals 16 residues. CDR1 and CDR2 (germline): SGHRS, YFSETQ. With V trimmed by 4 bases and J by 0 bases, 5 bases remained unmatched. The CDR3 DNA, read in part, is TGCGCCAGCAGCGCGACTAGCGGGAGCCCCTCCTACGAG. The encoded protein is CASSATSGSPSYE. The whole CDR3 sequence reads CASSATSGSPSYEQYF.